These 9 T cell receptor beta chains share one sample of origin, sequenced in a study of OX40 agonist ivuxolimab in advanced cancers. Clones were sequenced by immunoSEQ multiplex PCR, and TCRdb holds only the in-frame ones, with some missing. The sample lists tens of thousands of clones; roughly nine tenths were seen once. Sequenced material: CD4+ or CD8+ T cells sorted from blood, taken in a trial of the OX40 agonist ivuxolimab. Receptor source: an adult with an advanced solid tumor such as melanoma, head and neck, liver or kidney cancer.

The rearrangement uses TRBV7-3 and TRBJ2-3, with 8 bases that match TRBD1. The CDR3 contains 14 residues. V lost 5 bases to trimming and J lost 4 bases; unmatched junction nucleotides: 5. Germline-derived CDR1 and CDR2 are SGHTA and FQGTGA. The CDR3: CASSVQGDADTQYF. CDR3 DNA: TGTGCCAGCAGCGTACAGGGGGACGCAGATACGCAGTATTTT.

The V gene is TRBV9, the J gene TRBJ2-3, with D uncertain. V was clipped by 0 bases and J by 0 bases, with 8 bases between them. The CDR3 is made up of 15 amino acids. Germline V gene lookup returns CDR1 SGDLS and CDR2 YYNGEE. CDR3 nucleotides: TGTGCCAGCAGCGTAGAGGCACTTAGCACAGATACGCAGTATTTT. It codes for CASSVEALSTDTQYF.

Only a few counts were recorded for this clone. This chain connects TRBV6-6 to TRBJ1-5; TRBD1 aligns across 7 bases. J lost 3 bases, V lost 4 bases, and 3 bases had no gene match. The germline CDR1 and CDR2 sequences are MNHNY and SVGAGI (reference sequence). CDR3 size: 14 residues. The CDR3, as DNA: TGTGCCAGCAGTTCGGGACAGTTCAATCAGCCCCAGCATTTT. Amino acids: CASSSGQFNQPQHF.

DNA for the CDR3: TGTGCCAGTAGCCCCCAGCCCTTGAACACTGAAGCTTTCTTT. It translates to CASSPQPLNTEAFF. V usage is TRBV19 and J usage is TRBJ1-1, with D uncertain. The CDR3 is made up of 14 amino acids. V was shortened by 6 bases and J by 0 bases, with 11 bases between the two germline ends. Looked up from germline, CDR1 is LNHDA and CDR2 is SQIVND (reference sequence).

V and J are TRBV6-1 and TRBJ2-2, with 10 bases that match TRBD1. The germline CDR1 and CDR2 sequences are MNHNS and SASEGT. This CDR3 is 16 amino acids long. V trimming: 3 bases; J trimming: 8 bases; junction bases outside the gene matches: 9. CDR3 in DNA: TGTGCCAGCAGTGAGAGGACAGGGGGTCTCTCGGGGGAGCTGTTTTTT. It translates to CASSERTGGLSGELFF.

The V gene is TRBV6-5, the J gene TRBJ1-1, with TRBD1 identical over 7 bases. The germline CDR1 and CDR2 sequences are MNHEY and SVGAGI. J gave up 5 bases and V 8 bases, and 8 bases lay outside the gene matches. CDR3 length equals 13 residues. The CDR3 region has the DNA TGTGCCAGCGTCCCAGGGGGGAGGACTGAAGCTTTCTTT. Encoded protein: CASVPGGRTEAFF.

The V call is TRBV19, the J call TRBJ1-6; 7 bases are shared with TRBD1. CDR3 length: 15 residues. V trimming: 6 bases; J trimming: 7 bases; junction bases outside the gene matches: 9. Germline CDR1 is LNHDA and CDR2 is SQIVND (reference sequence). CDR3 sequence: CASSNFPGQNSPLHF. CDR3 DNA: TGTGCCAGTAGCAACTTTCCGGGACAGAATTCACCCCTCCACTTT.

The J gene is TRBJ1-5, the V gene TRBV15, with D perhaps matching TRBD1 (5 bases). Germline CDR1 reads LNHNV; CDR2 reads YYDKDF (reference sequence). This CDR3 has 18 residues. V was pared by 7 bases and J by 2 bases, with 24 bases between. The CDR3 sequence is CATKNVVGTTGGNQPQHF. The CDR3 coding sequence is TGTGCCACCAAAAACGTAGTAGGGACGACTGGGGGCAATCAGCCCCAGCATTTT.

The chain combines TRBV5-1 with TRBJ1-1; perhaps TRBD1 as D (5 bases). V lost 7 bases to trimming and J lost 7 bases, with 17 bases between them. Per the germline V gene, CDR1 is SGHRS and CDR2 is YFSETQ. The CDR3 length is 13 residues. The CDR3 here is CASGRDPNSEAFF. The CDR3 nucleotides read TGCGCCAGCGGCCGGGACCCAAATAGTGAAGCTTTCTTT.